This T cell receptor beta chain derives from a study of Ad26.COV2.S vaccination and SARS-CoV-2 variants. For the study at large: In the study, Ad26.COV2.S was injected intramuscularly once, or twice 56 days apart.

The protocol was immunoSEQ multiplex PCR, while the TCRdb copy is restricted to in-frame clones and leaves out a portion. The repertoire holds some 410,000 clones, with 92% as singletons. Treatment here: around 19 received Ad26.COV2.S at low or high dose, single or two shots; about 5 received placebo; per-sample allocation not given. The samples were gathered on day 63 after the first injection of vaccine or placebo. Spike of the Wuhan-strain SARS-CoV-2 was expressed by an Ad26 vector, which formed the vaccine. Study-level findings and limits: Recipients of vaccine and of placebo showed similar breadth of their non-spike TCR repertoires.

Trimming at V came to 7 bases and at J to 11 bases, leaving 14 bases not matched to a gene. The CDR3 covers 16 residues. The germline gives CDR1 MDHEN, CDR2 SYDVKM. A remark on this clone: The antigen remains unidentified.

The origin of this receptor is a person between 18 and 65 years old who received the Ad26.COV2.S COVID-19 vaccine or a placebo. V and J are TRBV28 and TRBJ2-1; 13 nucleotides line up with TRBD2. The specimen comprised peripheral blood, sampled in a trial of Ad26.COV2.S vaccine versus placebo. The CDR3 here is CASNKMDMTSGGQQFF. CDR3 bases: TGTGCCAGCAACAAGATGGACATGACTAGCGGGGGGCAGCAGTTCTTC.